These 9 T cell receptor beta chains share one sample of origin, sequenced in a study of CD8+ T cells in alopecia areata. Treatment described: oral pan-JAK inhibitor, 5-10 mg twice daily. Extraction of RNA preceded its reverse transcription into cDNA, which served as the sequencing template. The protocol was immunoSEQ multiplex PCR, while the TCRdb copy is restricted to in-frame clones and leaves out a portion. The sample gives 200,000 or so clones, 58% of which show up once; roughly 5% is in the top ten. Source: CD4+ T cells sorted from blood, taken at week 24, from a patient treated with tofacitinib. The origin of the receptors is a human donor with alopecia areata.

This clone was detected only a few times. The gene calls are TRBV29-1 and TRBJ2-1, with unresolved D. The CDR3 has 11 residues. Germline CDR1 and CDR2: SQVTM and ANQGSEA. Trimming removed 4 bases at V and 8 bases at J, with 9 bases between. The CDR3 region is CSVVRFDEQFF. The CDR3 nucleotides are TGCAGCGTTGTCAGATTCGATGAGCAGTTCTTC.

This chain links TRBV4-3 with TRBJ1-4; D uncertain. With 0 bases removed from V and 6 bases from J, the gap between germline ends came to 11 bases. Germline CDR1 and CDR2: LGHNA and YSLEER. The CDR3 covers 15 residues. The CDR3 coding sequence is TGCGCCAGCAGCCAAGACGGCAGATGGGATGAAAAACTGTTTTTT. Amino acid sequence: CASSQDGRWDEKLFF.

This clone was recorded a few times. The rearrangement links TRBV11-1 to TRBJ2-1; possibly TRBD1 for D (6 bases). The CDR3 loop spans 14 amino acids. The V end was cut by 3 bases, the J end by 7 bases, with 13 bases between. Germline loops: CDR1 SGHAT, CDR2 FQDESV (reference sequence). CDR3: CASSLGPQGNEQFF. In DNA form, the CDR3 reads TGTGCCAGCAGCTTGGGACCGCAGGGGAATGAGCAGTTCTTC.

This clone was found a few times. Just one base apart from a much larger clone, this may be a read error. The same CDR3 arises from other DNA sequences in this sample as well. The CDR3, as DNA: TGTGCCAGCAGCTTAATCACAGATACGCAGTATTTT. Protein sequence: CASSLITDTQYF. V is TRBV11-2 and J is TRBJ2-3; unclear D gene. This CDR3 is built from 12 residues. V dropped 2 bases and J dropped 2 bases, with 2 bases sitting between them. Germline loops: CDR1 SGHAT, CDR2 FQNNGV.

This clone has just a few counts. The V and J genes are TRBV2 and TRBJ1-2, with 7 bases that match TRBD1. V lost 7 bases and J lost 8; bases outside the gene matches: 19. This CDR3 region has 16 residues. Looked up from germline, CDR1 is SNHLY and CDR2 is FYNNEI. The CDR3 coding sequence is TGTGCCAGCATCAGAAGTCAGGGGGTCGGTTCCGGCGGCTACACCTTC. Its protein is CASIRSQGVGSGGYTF.

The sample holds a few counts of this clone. The CDR3 DNA reads as TGTGCCATCGGACGGGGACAGGGGTTAGACATTCAGTACTTC. Its translation: CAIGRGQGLDIQYF. The chain recombines TRBV10-3 with TRBJ2-4; 10 nucleotides match TRBD1. Germline CDR1 is ENHRY and CDR2 is SYGVKD. The CDR3 has 14 amino acids. Trimming cost V 8 bases and J 8 bases; bases outside gene matches: 9.

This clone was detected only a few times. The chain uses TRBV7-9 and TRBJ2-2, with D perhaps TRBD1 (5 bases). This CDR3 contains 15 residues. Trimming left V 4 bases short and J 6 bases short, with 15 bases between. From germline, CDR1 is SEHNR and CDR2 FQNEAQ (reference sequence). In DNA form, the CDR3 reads TGTGCCAGCAGCTCTATGGGCAGGGCATCCGGGGAGCTGTTTTTT. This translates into CASSSMGRASGELFF.

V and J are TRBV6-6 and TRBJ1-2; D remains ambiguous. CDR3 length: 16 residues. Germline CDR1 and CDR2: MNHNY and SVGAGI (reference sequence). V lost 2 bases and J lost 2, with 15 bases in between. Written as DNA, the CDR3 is TGTGCCAGCAGTTACGGAGGCGGCAGCTCCAACTATGGCTACACCTTC. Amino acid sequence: CASSYGGGSSNYGYTF.

The CDR3 DNA reads TGTGCCAGCAGTGGAGTGGGGTACGAGCAGTACTTC. Encoded protein: CASSGVGYEQYF. This chain joins TRBV28 and TRBJ2-7; no reliable D call. CDR1 and CDR2 (germline): MDHEN, SYDVKM. There are 12 residues in the CDR3. Between the trimmed V and J ends, which lost 5 bases and 4 bases, there was a span of 9 bases.